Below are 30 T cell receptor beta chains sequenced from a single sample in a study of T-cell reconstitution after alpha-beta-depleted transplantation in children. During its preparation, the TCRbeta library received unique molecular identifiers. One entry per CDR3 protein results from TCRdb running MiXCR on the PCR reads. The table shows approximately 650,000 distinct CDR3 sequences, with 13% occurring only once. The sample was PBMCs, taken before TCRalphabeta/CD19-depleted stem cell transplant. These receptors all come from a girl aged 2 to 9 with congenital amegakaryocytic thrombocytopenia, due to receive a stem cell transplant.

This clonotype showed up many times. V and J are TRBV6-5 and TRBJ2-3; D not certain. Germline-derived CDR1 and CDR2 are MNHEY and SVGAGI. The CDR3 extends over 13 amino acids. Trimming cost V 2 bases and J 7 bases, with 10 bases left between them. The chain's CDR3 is CASSYGRRNTQYF. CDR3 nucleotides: TGTGCCAGCAGTTACGGTAGAAGAAATACGCAGTATTTT.

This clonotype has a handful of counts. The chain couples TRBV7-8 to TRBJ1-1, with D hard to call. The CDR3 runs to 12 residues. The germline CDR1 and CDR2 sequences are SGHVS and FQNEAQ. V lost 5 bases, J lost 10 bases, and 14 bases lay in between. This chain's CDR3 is CASSRLLGGAFF. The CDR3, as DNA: TGTGCCAGCAGCCGACTCCTCGGAGGAGCTTTCTTT.

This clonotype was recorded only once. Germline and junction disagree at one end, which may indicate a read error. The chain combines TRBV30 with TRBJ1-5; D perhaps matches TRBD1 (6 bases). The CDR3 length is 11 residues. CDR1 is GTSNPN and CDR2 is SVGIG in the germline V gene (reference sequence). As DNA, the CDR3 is TGTGCCTTGGGGGGCAATCACCCCCAGCATTTT. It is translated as CALGGNHPQHF.

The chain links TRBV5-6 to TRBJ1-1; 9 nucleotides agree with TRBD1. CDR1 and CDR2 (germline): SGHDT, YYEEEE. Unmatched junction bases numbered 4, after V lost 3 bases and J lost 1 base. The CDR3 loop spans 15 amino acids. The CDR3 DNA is TGTGCCAGCAGCTCCGAACAGGGGGCGAACACTGAAGCTTTCTTT. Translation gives CASSSEQGANTEAFF.

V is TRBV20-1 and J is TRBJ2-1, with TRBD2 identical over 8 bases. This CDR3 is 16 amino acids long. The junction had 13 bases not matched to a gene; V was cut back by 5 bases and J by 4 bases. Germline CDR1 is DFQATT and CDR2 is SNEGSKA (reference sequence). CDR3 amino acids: CSARPAGASEYNEQFF. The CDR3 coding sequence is TGCAGTGCTCGCCCAGCGGGAGCGAGTGAGTACAATGAGCAGTTCTTC.

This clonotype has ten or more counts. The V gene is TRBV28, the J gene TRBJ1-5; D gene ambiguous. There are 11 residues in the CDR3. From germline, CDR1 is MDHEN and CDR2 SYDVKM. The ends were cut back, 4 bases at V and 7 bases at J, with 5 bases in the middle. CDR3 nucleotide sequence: TGTGCCAGCAGTTCGAGACAGCCCCAGCATTTT. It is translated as CASSSRQPQHF.

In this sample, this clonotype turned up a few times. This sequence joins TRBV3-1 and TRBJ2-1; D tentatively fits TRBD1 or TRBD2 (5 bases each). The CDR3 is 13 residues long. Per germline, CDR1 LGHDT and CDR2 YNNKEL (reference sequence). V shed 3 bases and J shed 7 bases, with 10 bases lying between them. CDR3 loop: CASSHGTANEQFF. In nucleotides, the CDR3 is TGTGCCAGCAGCCACGGGACGGCTAATGAGCAGTTCTTC.

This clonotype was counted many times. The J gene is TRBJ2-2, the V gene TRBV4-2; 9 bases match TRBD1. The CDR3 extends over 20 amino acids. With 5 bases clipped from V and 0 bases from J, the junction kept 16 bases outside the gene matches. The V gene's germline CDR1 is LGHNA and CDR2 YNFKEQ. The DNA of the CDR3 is TGTGCCAGCAGCGTTACACGGGACAGGGCCCTACACACGAACACCGGGGAGCTGTTTTTT. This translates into CASSVTRDRALHTNTGELFF.

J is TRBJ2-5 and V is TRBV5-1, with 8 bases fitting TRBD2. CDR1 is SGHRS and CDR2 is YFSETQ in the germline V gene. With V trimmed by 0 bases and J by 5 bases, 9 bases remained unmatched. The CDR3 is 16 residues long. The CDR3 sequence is CASSLDQAGVGETQYF. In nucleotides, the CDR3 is TGCGCCAGCAGCTTGGATCAAGCGGGAGTGGGCGAGACCCAGTACTTC.

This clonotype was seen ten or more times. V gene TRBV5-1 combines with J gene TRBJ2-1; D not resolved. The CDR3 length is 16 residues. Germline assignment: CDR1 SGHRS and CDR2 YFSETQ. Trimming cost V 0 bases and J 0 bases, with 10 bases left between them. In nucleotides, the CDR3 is TGCGCCAGCAGCTTGGCCGTGACCAGCTCCTACAATGAGCAGTTCTTC. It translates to CASSLAVTSSYNEQFF.

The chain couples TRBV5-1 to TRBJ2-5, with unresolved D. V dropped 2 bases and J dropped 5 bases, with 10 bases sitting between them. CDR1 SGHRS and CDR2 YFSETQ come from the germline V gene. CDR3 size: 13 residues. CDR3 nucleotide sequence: TGCGCCAGCAGCTTTCAGACCCAGGAGACCCAGTACTTC. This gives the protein CASSFQTQETQYF. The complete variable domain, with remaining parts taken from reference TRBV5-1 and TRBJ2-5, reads KAGVTQTPRYLIKTRGQQVTLSCSPISGHRSVSWYQQTPGQGLQFLFEYFSETQRNKGNFPGRFSGRQFSNSRSEMNVSTLELGDSALYLCASSFQTQETQYFGPGTRLLVL.

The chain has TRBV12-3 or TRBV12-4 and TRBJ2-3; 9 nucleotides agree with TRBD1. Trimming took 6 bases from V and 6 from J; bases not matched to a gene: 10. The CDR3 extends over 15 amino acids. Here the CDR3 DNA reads TGTGCCAGCAGACACAGGACAGGGGAGAGGGATACGCAGTATTTT. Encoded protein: CASRHRTGERDTQYF.

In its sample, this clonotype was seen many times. The CDR3 coding sequence is TGCAGCGTTGAAAAAAGGCTGGTCGGGGAGCTGTTTTTT. It codes for CSVEKRLVGELFF. This chain joins TRBV29-1 and TRBJ2-2; D is unresolved. This CDR3 region has 13 residues. Per germline, CDR1 SQVTM and CDR2 ANQGSEA. With 2 bases removed from V and 7 bases from J, the gap between germline ends came to 11 bases.

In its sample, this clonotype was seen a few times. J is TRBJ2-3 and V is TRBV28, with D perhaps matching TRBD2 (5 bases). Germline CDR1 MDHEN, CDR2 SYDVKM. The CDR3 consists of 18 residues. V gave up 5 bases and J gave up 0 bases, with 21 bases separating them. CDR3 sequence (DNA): TGTGCCAGCAGTCCCCCCCCGGGGTTCGTGGATAGCACAGATACGCAGTATTTT. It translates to CASSPPPGFVDSTDTQYF.

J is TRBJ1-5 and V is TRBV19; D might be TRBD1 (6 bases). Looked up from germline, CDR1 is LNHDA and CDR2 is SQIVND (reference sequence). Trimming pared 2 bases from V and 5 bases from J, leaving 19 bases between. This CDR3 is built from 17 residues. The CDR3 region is CASSIRGWGEGYQPQHF. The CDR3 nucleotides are TGTGCCAGTAGTATAAGGGGGTGGGGCGAGGGATATCAGCCCCAGCATTTT.

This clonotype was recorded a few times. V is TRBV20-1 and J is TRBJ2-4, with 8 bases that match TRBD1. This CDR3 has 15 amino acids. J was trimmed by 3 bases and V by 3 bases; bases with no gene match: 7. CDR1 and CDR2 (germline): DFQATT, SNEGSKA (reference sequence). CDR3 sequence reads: CSASPNRGFKNIQYF. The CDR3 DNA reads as TGCAGTGCTAGCCCCAACAGGGGGTTCAAAAACATTCAGTACTTC.

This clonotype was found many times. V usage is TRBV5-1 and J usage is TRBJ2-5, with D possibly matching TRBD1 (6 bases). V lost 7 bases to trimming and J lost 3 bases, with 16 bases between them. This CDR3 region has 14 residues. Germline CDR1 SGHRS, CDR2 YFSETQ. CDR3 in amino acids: CASCTGQPKETQYF. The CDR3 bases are TGCGCCAGCTGCACCGGACAGCCAAAAGAGACCCAGTACTTC. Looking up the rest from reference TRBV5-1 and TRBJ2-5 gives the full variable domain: KAGVTQTPRYLIKTRGQQVTLSCSPISGHRSVSWYQQTPGQGLQFLFEYFSETQRNKGNFPGRFSGRQFSNSRSEMNVSTLELGDSALYLCASCTGQPKETQYFGPGTRLLVL.

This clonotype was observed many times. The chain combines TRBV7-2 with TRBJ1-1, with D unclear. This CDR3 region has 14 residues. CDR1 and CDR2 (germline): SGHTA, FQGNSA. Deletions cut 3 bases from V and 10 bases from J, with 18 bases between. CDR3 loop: CASSLGGRRGRAFF. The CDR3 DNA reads TGTGCCAGCAGCTTGGGCGGCAGACGGGGAAGAGCTTTCTTT.

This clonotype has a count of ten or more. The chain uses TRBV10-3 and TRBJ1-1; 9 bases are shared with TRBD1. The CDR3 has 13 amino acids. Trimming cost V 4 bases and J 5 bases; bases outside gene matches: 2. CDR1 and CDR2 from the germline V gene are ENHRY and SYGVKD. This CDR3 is CAISGQGVTEAFF. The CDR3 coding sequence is TGTGCCATCAGTGGACAGGGGGTAACTGAAGCTTTCTTT.

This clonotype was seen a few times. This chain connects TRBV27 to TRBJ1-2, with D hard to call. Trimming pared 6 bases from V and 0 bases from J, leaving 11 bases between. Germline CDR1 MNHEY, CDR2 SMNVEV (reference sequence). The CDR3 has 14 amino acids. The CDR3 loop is CASSPSSSNYGYTF. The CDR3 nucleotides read TGTGCCAGCAGCCCGTCGAGTTCTAACTATGGCTACACCTTC.

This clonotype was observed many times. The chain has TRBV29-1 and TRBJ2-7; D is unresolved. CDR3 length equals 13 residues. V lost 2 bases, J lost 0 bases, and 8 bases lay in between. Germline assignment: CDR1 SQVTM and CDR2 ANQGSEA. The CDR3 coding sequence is TGCAGCGTTGAAATGGGTAGCTCCTACGAGCAGTACTTC. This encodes CSVEMGSSYEQYF.

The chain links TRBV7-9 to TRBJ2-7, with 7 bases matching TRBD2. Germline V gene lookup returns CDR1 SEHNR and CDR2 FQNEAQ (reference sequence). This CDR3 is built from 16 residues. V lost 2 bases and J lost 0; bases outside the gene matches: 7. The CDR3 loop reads CASSLFGGGSSYEQYF. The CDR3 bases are TGTGCCAGCAGCTTATTCGGCGGGGGAAGCTCCTACGAGCAGTACTTC.

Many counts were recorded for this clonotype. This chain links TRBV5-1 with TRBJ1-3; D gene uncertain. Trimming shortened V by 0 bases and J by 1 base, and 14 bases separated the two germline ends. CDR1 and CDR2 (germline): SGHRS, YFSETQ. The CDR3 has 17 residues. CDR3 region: CASSLALYGESGNTIYF. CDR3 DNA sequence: TGCGCCAGCAGCTTGGCCCTATACGGAGAATCTGGAAACACCATATATTTT. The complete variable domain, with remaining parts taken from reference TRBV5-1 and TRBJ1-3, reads KAGVTQTPRYLIKTRGQQVTLSCSPISGHRSVSWYQQTPGQGLQFLFEYFSETQRNKGNFPGRFSGRQFSNSRSEMNVSTLELGDSALYLCASSLALYGESGNTIYFGEGSWLTVV.

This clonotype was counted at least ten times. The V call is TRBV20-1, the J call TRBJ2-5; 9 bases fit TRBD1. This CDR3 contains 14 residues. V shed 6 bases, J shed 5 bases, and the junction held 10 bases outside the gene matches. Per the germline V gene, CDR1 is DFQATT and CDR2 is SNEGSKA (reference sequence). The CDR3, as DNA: TGCAGTGCCGCCGGGACAGGGAAAAGCGAGACCCAGTACTTC. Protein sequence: CSAAGTGKSETQYF.

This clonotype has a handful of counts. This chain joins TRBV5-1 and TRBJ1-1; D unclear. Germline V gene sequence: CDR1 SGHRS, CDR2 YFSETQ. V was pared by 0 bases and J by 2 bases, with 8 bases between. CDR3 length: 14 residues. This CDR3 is CASSLEGFNTEAFF. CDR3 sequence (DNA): TGCGCCAGCAGCTTGGAAGGCTTTAACACTGAAGCTTTCTTT.

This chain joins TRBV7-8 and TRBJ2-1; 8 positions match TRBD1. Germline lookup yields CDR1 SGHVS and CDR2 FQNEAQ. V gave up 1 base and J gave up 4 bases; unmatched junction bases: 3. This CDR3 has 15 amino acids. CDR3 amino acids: CASSLGRTGYNEQFF. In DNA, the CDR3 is TGTGCCAGCAGCTTAGGTCGGACAGGGTACAATGAGCAGTTCTTC.

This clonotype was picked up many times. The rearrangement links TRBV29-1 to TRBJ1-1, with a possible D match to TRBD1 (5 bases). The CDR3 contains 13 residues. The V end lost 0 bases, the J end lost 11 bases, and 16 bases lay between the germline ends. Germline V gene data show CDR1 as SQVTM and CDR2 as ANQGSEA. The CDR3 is CSVEDLGRTGAFF. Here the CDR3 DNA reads TGCAGCGTTGAAGATCTGGGGCGAACTGGGGCTTTCTTT.

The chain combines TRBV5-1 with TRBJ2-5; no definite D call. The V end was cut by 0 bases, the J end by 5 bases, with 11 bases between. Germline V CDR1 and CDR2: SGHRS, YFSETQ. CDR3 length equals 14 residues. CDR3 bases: TGCGCCAGCAGCTTGGGGCGATTTGGGGAGACCCAGTACTTC. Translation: CASSLGRFGETQYF. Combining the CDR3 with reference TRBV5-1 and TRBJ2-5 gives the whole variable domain KAGVTQTPRYLIKTRGQQVTLSCSPISGHRSVSWYQQTPGQGLQFLFEYFSETQRNKGNFPGRFSGRQFSNSRSEMNVSTLELGDSALYLCASSLGRFGETQYFGPGTRLLVL.

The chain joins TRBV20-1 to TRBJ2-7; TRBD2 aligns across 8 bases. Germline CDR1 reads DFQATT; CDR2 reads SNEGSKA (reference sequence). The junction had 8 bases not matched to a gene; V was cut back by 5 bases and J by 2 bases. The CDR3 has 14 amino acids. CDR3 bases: TGCAGTGCTTCTCAAGCGGGAGTAGCCTACGAGCAGTACTTC. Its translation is CSASQAGVAYEQYF.

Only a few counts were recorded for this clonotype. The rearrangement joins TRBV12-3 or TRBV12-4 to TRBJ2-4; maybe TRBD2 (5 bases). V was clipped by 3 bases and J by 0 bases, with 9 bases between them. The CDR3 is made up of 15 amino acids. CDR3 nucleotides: TGTGCCAGCAGTTTGGGGAGACTAGCCAAAAACATTCAGTACTTC. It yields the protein CASSLGRLAKNIQYF.